A selection of T cell receptor beta chains follows, all from one sample in a study of lymphopenia after photon versus proton radiotherapy. Profiled with immunoSEQ multiplex PCR; TCRdb holds only in-frame clones, not every one. The profile covers approximately 6,800 clones, with roughly 91% appearing a single time and 15% to 20% taken by the ten largest. Sequencing used peripheral blood, obtained from a patient treated with photon-based radiotherapy. Source of these receptors: a man in his fifties or sixties with cholangiocarcinoma. Each CDR3 is given with its conserved first and last residue. The order of the fields is CDR3 DNA, CDR3 protein, J gene, clone size, V gene, D gene. A D gene is named only where the DNA matches it firmly. For some rows the clone size is stated as once, few or many, or as a class when expanded; others skip it.

DNA: TGTGCCAGCATCATAACGGGGTATGGCTACACCTTC; CDR3: CASIITGYGYTF; J: TRBJ1-2; size: -; V: TRBV2; D: -
DNA: TGTGCCAGCACACCGAACTTCCGTCTAGCCAATGAGCAGTTCTTC; CDR3: CASTPNFRLANEQFF; J: TRBJ2-1; size: -; V: TRBV7-9; D: -
DNA: TGTGCCAGCAGCCAATCGAGGGGGGAGACCCAGTACTTC; CDR3: CASSQSRGETQYF; J: TRBJ2-5; size: once; V: TRBV16; D: -
DNA: TGTGCCACAGTTAAGGACCTGGGACCAGCCGGCCGGGAGCTGTTTTTT; CDR3: CATVKDLGPAGRELFF; J: TRBJ2-2; size: -; V: TRBV28; D: -
DNA: TGTGCCAGCAGACTAGGAAATCAAGAGACCCAGTACTTC; CDR3: CASRLGNQETQYF; J: TRBJ2-5; size: -; V: TRBV6-5; D: -
DNA: TGCGCCAGCAGCTTGACCGGGCCAAGGCCGCAGTATTTT; CDR3: CASSLTGPRPQYF; J: TRBJ2-3; size: -; V: TRBV5-1; D: -
DNA: TGCGCCAGCAGCTTGGTAGCCAGCAACTACGAGCAGTACTTC; CDR3: CASSLVASNYEQYF; J: TRBJ2-7; size: -; V: TRBV5-1; D: -
DNA: TGTGCCAGCAGCTTAACCCCAATGGACTGGCAGTTCTTC; CDR3: CASSLTPMDWQFF; J: TRBJ2-1; size: large; V: TRBV7-3; D: -
DNA: TGCGCCAGCAGCTTGCCCAGGAGCGGGGAGGGGAATTACGACGAGCAGTACTTC; CDR3: CASSLPRSGEGNYDEQYF; J: TRBJ2-7; size: -; V: TRBV5-1; D: TRBD2
DNA: TGTGCCAGCCAGTTGGGAGGGGAGACCTACGAGCAGTACTTC; CDR3: CASQLGGETYEQYF; J: TRBJ2-7; size: -; V: TRBV28; D: TRBD2
DNA: TGTGCCAGCTTCCCGGGACTAGCAAAAGAGACCCAGTACTTC; CDR3: CASFPGLAKETQYF; J: TRBJ2-5; size: -; V: TRBV2; D: TRBD2
DNA: TGTGCCAGCAGCTCATCATTATGGGCTTTCTTT; CDR3: CASSSSLWAFF; J: TRBJ1-1; size: -; V: TRBV7-8; D: -
DNA: TGTGCCAGCAGCGTAGTCAGCCACCCGAACACCGGGGAGCTGTTTTTT; CDR3: CASSVVSHPNTGELFF; J: TRBJ2-2; size: -; V: TRBV9; D: -
DNA: TGCGCCAGCAGCCACTATCCGGCGGGGACAGGGAGCTACGAGCAGTACTTC; CDR3: CASSHYPAGTGSYEQYF; J: TRBJ2-7; size: -; V: TRBV4-3; D: TRBD1
DNA: TGCGCCAGCAGCGTTTCAGGGTACCAAGGAGGAGGATCACCCCTCCACTTT; CDR3: CASSVSGYQGGGSPLHF; J: TRBJ1-6; size: few; V: TRBV5-1; D: -
DNA: TGCGCCAGCAGCTTGGGTGGACAGGGGGCATACGAGCAGTACTTC; CDR3: CASSLGGQGAYEQYF; J: TRBJ2-7; size: -; V: TRBV5-1; D: TRBD1
DNA: TGTGCCAGCAGTCCCGTCACAGGGTCGGGGAGCTATGGCTACACCTTC; CDR3: CASSPVTGSGSYGYTF; J: TRBJ1-2; size: -; V: TRBV6-9; D: -
DNA: TGCAGCGTTCGACGGATATCTAATGAAAAACTGTTTTTT; CDR3: CSVRRISNEKLFF; J: TRBJ1-4; size: -; V: TRBV29-1; D: -
DNA: TGTGCCAGCAGCTTAGGGTTCTACGAGCAGTACTTC; CDR3: CASSLGFYEQYF; J: TRBJ2-7; size: -; V: TRBV7-2; D: -
DNA: TGTGCCAGCAGTTTATATGGGGGCAGGGGCAATCAGCCCCAGCATTTT; CDR3: CASSLYGGRGNQPQHF; J: TRBJ1-5; size: -; V: TRBV27; D: -
DNA: TGTGCCAGTAGTCGGGACCGAGGATCTGGAAACACCATATATTTT; CDR3: CASSRDRGSGNTIYF; J: TRBJ1-3; size: -; V: TRBV19; D: -
DNA: TGTGCCATCAGTGATTTAAAGGGGCAGGGCGGCTACACCTTC; CDR3: CAISDLKGQGGYTF; J: TRBJ1-2; size: -; V: TRBV10-3; D: -
DNA: TGCGCCAGCAGCTACGGACAGGGTGCAGATACGCAGTATTTT; CDR3: CASSYGQGADTQYF; J: TRBJ2-3; size: -; V: TRBV5-1; D: TRBD1
DNA: TGCGCCAGCAAGAAGGGTGCAGAAAATTCACCCCTCCACTTT; CDR3: CASKKGAENSPLHF; J: TRBJ1-6; size: -; V: TRBV5-1; D: -
DNA: TGTGCCAGCAGCTTAAGGGGCGGGGAGACCCAGTACTTC; CDR3: CASSLRGGETQYF; J: TRBJ2-5; size: -; V: TRBV5-6; D: -
DNA: TGCGCCAGCAGCCCCGGGGGACTAAACTACGAGCAGTACTTC; CDR3: CASSPGGLNYEQYF; J: TRBJ2-7; size: -; V: TRBV5-1; D: TRBD2
DNA: TGTGCCAGCACCATGGGAGGGACAGGGACCGATGAGTACTTC; CDR3: CASTMGGTGTDEYF; J: TRBJ2-7; size: -; V: TRBV28; D: TRBD1
DNA: TGTGCCAGCAGCTTAGTGGCGGGAGAGCTCACAGATACGCAGTATTTT; CDR3: CASSLVAGELTDTQYF; J: TRBJ2-3; size: -; V: TRBV7-2; D: TRBD2
DNA: TGTGCCAGCAGCTTTGGACAGGGTGGAGCTTTCTTT; CDR3: CASSFGQGGAFF; J: TRBJ1-1; size: -; V: TRBV7-9; D: TRBD1
DNA: TGTGCCAGCTCACCGGGACAGGGGGCCGGGGAGCTGTTTTTT; CDR3: CASSPGQGAGELFF; J: TRBJ2-2; size: -; V: TRBV18; D: TRBD1
DNA: TGTGCCAGCATATCACTGGGCGCTGCGGGAGTTCATGAGCAGTTCTTC; CDR3: CASISLGAAGVHEQFF; J: TRBJ2-1; size: -; V: TRBV28; D: TRBD2
DNA: TGCAGCGGCCTTAGCGGGAGGCTCTACAATGAGCAGTTCTTC; CDR3: CSGLSGRLYNEQFF; J: TRBJ2-1; size: -; V: TRBV29-1; D: TRBD2
DNA: TGTGCCAGCAGTTATCGGGGTATATGGGACACTGAAGCTTTCTTT; CDR3: CASSYRGIWDTEAFF; J: TRBJ1-1; size: -; V: TRBV6-6; D: -
DNA: TGTGCCAGCAGTGAACAGGGGGCGCGTAGCAATCAGCCCCAGCATTTT; CDR3: CASSEQGARSNQPQHF; J: TRBJ1-5; size: -; V: TRBV2; D: TRBD1
DNA: TGTGCCAGCAGCTCCGGGACAGCGGTCTCCCTGGGCATTCAGTACTTC; CDR3: CASSSGTAVSLGIQYF; J: TRBJ2-4; size: -; V: TRBV5-4; D: TRBD1
DNA: TGTGCCAGCAGTCAAAGTACAGGGGGGACCGCCAAAAACATTCAGTACTTC; CDR3: CASSQSTGGTAKNIQYF; J: TRBJ2-4; size: once; V: TRBV28; D: TRBD1
DNA: TGCGCCAGCGGAACCCTCGTCACTAGCGGTAACACCGGGGAGCTGTTTTTT; CDR3: CASGTLVTSGNTGELFF; J: TRBJ2-2; size: -; V: TRBV5-1; D: TRBD2
DNA: TGTGCCAGCAGCCAAAACAGGGTGCCCAATTCACCCCTCCACTTT; CDR3: CASSQNRVPNSPLHF; J: TRBJ1-6; size: once; V: TRBV4-2; D: -
DNA: TGCGCCAGCAGTCAAAGGGACAGATCCTACAATGAGCAGTTCTTC; CDR3: CASSQRDRSYNEQFF; J: TRBJ2-1; size: -; V: TRBV23-1; D: TRBD1
DNA: TGTGCCAGCAGTGAAGCGACCCAGCATTTT; CDR3: CASSEATQHF; J: TRBJ1-5; size: few; V: TRBV6-1; D: -
DNA: TGCGCCAGCAGCTTGGTGATACGGGACAGCTCCTACGAGCAGTACTTC; CDR3: CASSLVIRDSSYEQYF; J: TRBJ2-7; size: -; V: TRBV5-1; D: TRBD1
DNA: TGTGCCAATTTAGACAGGGACTTTTTCGCCGGGGAGCTGTTTTTT; CDR3: CANLDRDFFAGELFF; J: TRBJ2-2; size: -; V: TRBV7-9; D: -
DNA: TGTGCCAGCAGTGAAGGGTTACCCTATGGCTACACCTTC; CDR3: CASSEGLPYGYTF; J: TRBJ1-2; size: -; V: TRBV6-1; D: -
DNA: TGTGCCAGCAGCTTGGTGGCTGGGCGGGGCACGGAGACCCAGTACTTC; CDR3: CASSLVAGRGTETQYF; J: TRBJ2-5; size: -; V: TRBV5-8; D: -
DNA: TGTGCCAGTAGTACCTTTCAAGACAATGAGCAGTTCTTC; CDR3: CASSTFQDNEQFF; J: TRBJ2-1; size: -; V: TRBV19; D: -
DNA: TGTGCCAGCAGAGTGGGTGGACAGGGGATACCTGGGGCCAACGTCCTGACTTTC; CDR3: CASRVGGQGIPGANVLTF; J: TRBJ2-6; size: -; V: TRBV2; D: TRBD1